The 8 T cell receptor beta chains in this list originate from one sample, sequenced in a study of CD8+ T cells in alopecia areata. Isolated RNA was reverse transcribed into cDNA used as the sequencing template. Clones were read by immunoSEQ multiplex PCR, and TCRdb kept only the in-frame ones, dropping some. The table includes 200,000 or so clones, roughly two fifths detected once. Treatment denoted: oral pan-JAK inhibitor, 5-10 mg twice daily. The material was CD4+ T cells sorted from blood, obtained at approximately week 31, from a patient treated with tofacitinib. Receptor source: a human donor with alopecia areata.

J is TRBJ2-2 and V is TRBV6-4, with no clear D. Germline CDR1 reads MRHNA; CDR2 reads SNTAGT. Trimming left V 4 bases short and J 2 bases short, with 8 bases between. The CDR3 covers 14 residues. This chain's CDR3 is CASSAERNTGELFF. DNA of the CDR3: TGTGCCAGCAGTGCCGAACGTAACACCGGGGAGCTGTTTTTT.

This clone showed up just a few times. The J gene is TRBJ1-1, the V gene TRBV7-9, with TRBD1 identical over 7 bases. V shed 3 bases, J shed 10 bases, and the junction held 5 bases outside the gene matches. Germline V gives CDR1 SEHNR, CDR2 FQNEAQ (reference sequence). The CDR3 has 12 residues. CDR3 residues: CASSFPDRLAFF. For the CDR3, the DNA is TGTGCCAGCAGCTTTCCGGACAGGCTAGCTTTCTTT.

This clone was detected only a few times. This rearrangement joins TRBV4-1 to TRBJ2-2; D not certain. Between the trimmed V and J ends, which lost 4 bases and 7 bases, there was a span of 10 bases. This CDR3 has 13 amino acids. Germline V CDR1 and CDR2: MGHRA, YSYEKL. CDR3 loop: CASSPPRDGELFF. The CDR3 DNA sequence: TGCGCCAGCAGCCCCCCTAGGGACGGGGAGCTGTTTTTT.

The V gene is TRBV7-2, the J gene TRBJ1-1; D is undetermined. With 1 base removed from V and 5 bases from J, the gap between germline ends came to 14 bases. The CDR3 spans 15 residues. The V gene's germline CDR1 is SGHTA and CDR2 FQGNSA. The CDR3 region is CASSLGIRVRTEAFF. The CDR3 bases are TGTGCCAGCAGCTTAGGTATTAGGGTCAGGACTGAAGCTTTCTTT.

J is TRBJ1-5 and V is TRBV6-5; D is unresolved. Trimming cost V 0 bases and J 3 bases, with 12 bases left between them. This CDR3 region has 16 residues. Germline values: CDR1 MNHEY, CDR2 SVGAGI. CDR3 nucleotides: TGTGCCAGCAGTTACTCATTCGGTTACCCCAATCAGCCCCAGCATTTT. This translates into CASSYSFGYPNQPQHF.

This clone was counted once. The rearrangement joins TRBV27 to TRBJ1-6; 7 nucleotides agree with TRBD1. The CDR3 is 14 amino acids. Germline V gene data show CDR1 as MNHEY and CDR2 as SMNVEV (reference sequence). After removal of 3 bases from V and 7 bases from J, the junction contained 3 bases not matched to a gene. In nucleotides, the CDR3 is TGTGCCAGCAGTTTCGCAGGGGGAAATTCACCCCTCCACTTT. Its translation: CASSFAGGNSPLHF.

The CDR3 is CASNNGPRSNTGELFF. The CDR3 nucleotides read TGTGCCAGCAACAACGGGCCTAGATCGAACACCGGGGAGCTGTTTTTT. The chain couples TRBV5-6 to TRBJ2-2; no reliable D call. Per germline, CDR1 SGHDT and CDR2 YYEEEE. Trimming removed 6 bases from V and 0 bases from J, with 15 bases in between. This CDR3 comprises 16 residues. Using reference TRBV5-6 and TRBJ2-2 for the parts outside the CDR3, the full variable domain is DAGVTQSPTHLIKTRGQQVTLRCSPKSGHDTVSWYQQALGQGPQFIFQYYEEEERQRGNFPDRFSGHQFPNYSSELNVNALLLGDSALYLCASNNGPRSNTGELFFGEGSRLTVL.

This clone came up a few times. The chain joins TRBV29-1 to TRBJ1-1; possibly TRBD1 for D (5 bases). Germline loops: CDR1 SQVTM, CDR2 ANQGSEA. V lost 5 bases, J lost 10 bases, and 29 bases lay in between. This CDR3 contains 16 residues. DNA of the CDR3: TGCAGCGTTCACCCCAGGACACCACGATCCTCTTTAGGAGCTTTCTTT. This encodes CSVHPRTPRSSLGAFF. Full variable domain (outside the CDR3, taken from reference TRBV29-1 and TRBJ1-1): SAVISQKPSRDICQRGTSLTIQCQVDSQVTMMFWYRQQPGQSLTLIATANQGSEATYESGFVIDKFPISRPNLTFSTLTVSNMSPEDSSIYLCSVHPRTPRSSLGAFFGQGTRLTVV.